This is a list of T cell receptor beta chains from one sample in a study of T cells in Graves' hyperthyroidism and ophthalmopathy. TCRdb reprocessed the multiplex PCR reads with MiXCR, giving one entry per CDR3 protein. Of over 500,000 distinct CDR3 sequences detected, 15% to 20% appear once; the ten largest clones hold approximately 15%. The sequencing sample was made of blood. The receptors derive from a woman aged 18 to 35 with Graves' ophthalmopathy. Each CDR3 is given without its conserved first and last residue. Fields, in order: D gene, V gene, J gene, CDR3 protein. A D gene is named only where the DNA matches it firmly.

d_gene: NA; v_gene: TRBV7-8; j_gene: TRBJ2-7; CDR3aa: ASSSGTTSYEQY
d_gene: TRBD2; v_gene: TRBV9; j_gene: TRBJ2-3; CDR3aa: ASSGMDVAGGTDTQY
d_gene: NA; v_gene: TRBV12-3/TRBV12-4; j_gene: TRBJ2-3; CDR3aa: ASSWAYGDTQY
d_gene: NA; v_gene: TRBV27; j_gene: TRBJ2-5; CDR3aa: ASRGARETQY
d_gene: NA; v_gene: TRBV5-5; j_gene: TRBJ1-6; CDR3aa: ASRFFQGSNSPLH
d_gene: TRBD1; v_gene: TRBV2; j_gene: TRBJ2-7; CDR3aa: ASSVLRDRALYEQY
d_gene: NA; v_gene: TRBV4-3; j_gene: TRBJ2-3; CDR3aa: ASSQENSGYTDTQY
d_gene: TRBD1; v_gene: TRBV4-2; j_gene: TRBJ2-1; CDR3aa: ASSQDETGGYNEQF
d_gene: NA; v_gene: TRBV7-8; j_gene: TRBJ2-3; CDR3aa: ASSLSGLGTDTQY
d_gene: NA; v_gene: TRBV20-1; j_gene: TRBJ2-5; CDR3aa: SARDPRPQVRTQETQY
d_gene: NA; v_gene: TRBV20-1; j_gene: TRBJ2-7; CDR3aa: SAEPGLSYEQY
d_gene: NA; v_gene: TRBV7-3; j_gene: TRBJ2-1; CDR3aa: ASSLTGVGEQF
d_gene: NA; v_gene: TRBV2; j_gene: TRBJ1-1; CDR3aa: ASRKREMNTEAF
d_gene: NA; v_gene: TRBV7-9; j_gene: TRBJ1-4; CDR3aa: ASSREEKLF
d_gene: NA; v_gene: TRBV28; j_gene: TRBJ1-4; CDR3aa: ASRSLKGGNEKLF
d_gene: TRBD2; v_gene: TRBV5-1; j_gene: TRBJ2-3; CDR3aa: ASSLRGLAGGLADTQY
d_gene: NA; v_gene: TRBV2; j_gene: TRBJ2-5; CDR3aa: ASNDLTNPKETQY
d_gene: NA; v_gene: TRBV10-1; j_gene: TRBJ2-1; CDR3aa: ASSESGVSYNEQF
d_gene: TRBD2; v_gene: TRBV11-2; j_gene: TRBJ2-1; CDR3aa: ASSLVWTSGASEQF
d_gene: NA; v_gene: TRBV27; j_gene: TRBJ1-1; CDR3aa: ASLSEGGGTEAF
d_gene: NA; v_gene: TRBV20-1; j_gene: TRBJ2-4; CDR3aa: SAQRRGLAKNIQY
d_gene: NA; v_gene: TRBV2; j_gene: TRBJ2-1; CDR3aa: ASSVETGPRNEQF
d_gene: NA; v_gene: TRBV4-1; j_gene: TRBJ1-6; CDR3aa: ASSLQGVGALGSPLH
d_gene: TRBD1; v_gene: TRBV29-1; j_gene: TRBJ2-7; CDR3aa: SVVQGAGEQY
d_gene: TRBD2; v_gene: TRBV6-2/TRBV6-3; j_gene: TRBJ2-3; CDR3aa: ASSYSTSGRNTQY
d_gene: NA; v_gene: TRBV20-1; j_gene: TRBJ1-4; CDR3aa: SARVIESEKLF
d_gene: NA; v_gene: TRBV11-2; j_gene: TRBJ1-1; CDR3aa: ASSRLSGAGLNTEAF
d_gene: NA; v_gene: TRBV7-2; j_gene: TRBJ2-2; CDR3aa: ASSPSSPGTGGGELF
d_gene: NA; v_gene: TRBV7-2; j_gene: TRBJ2-3; CDR3aa: ASSLDRADTQY
d_gene: TRBD1; v_gene: TRBV28; j_gene: TRBJ1-5; CDR3aa: ASSLRRGLQPQH
d_gene: TRBD1; v_gene: TRBV27; j_gene: TRBJ1-5; CDR3aa: ASSLAGQVTQPQH
d_gene: NA; v_gene: TRBV28; j_gene: TRBJ2-7; CDR3aa: AIRGSYEQY
d_gene: NA; v_gene: TRBV12-3/TRBV12-4; j_gene: TRBJ1-6; CDR3aa: ASSPRTGNNSPLH
d_gene: NA; v_gene: TRBV28; j_gene: TRBJ2-1; CDR3aa: ASTGLSSYNEQF
d_gene: NA; v_gene: TRBV5-1; j_gene: TRBJ2-1; CDR3aa: ASSLDGDTYNEQF
d_gene: NA; v_gene: TRBV7-2; j_gene: TRBJ2-7; CDR3aa: ASSSRQVGEQY
d_gene: NA; v_gene: TRBV28; j_gene: TRBJ2-2; CDR3aa: ASSPVQTGELF
d_gene: NA; v_gene: TRBV19; j_gene: TRBJ1-5; CDR3aa: ASSIWGISNQPQH
d_gene: NA; v_gene: TRBV4-3; j_gene: TRBJ2-7; CDR3aa: ASSQDFAAGRYEQY
d_gene: NA; v_gene: TRBV6-5; j_gene: TRBJ1-2; CDR3aa: ASSSGPGQGYT
d_gene: TRBD1; v_gene: TRBV5-1; j_gene: TRBJ2-5; CDR3aa: ASRDGQGTGETQY
d_gene: NA; v_gene: TRBV24-1; j_gene: TRBJ1-5; CDR3aa: ATSMAGVGNQPQH